These T cell receptor beta chains were read from a single sample in a study of cytomegalovirus exposure and HLA in healthy donors. Assay: immunoSEQ multiplex PCR; the TCRdb copy retains only in-frame clones and omits some. The sample carries about 190,000 clones, roughly 80% recorded once. Sequencing used PBMCs. Every receptor here comes from a woman aged 25 to 39 in good health and CMV-seropositive. Both conserved end residues are part of each CDR3. Fields, in order: D gene, clone size, J gene, V gene, CDR3 protein, CDR3 DNA. D genes are given only for firm matches. Expanded clones get a size class; other rows say once, few or many, or leave the size out.

D gene: .
clone size: .
J gene: TRBJ1-1
V gene: TRBV30
CDR3 protein: CAWSQGGTEAFF
CDR3 DNA: TGTGCCTGGAGCCAGGGCGGCACTGAAGCTTTCTTT

D gene: TRBD1
clone size: .
J gene: TRBJ1-2
V gene: TRBV5-6
CDR3 protein: CASSSYDRAYGYTF
CDR3 DNA: TGTGCCAGCAGCTCGTATGACAGGGCCTATGGCTACACCTTC

D gene: .
clone size: .
J gene: TRBJ1-4
V gene: TRBV28
CDR3 protein: CASSWGGPDGEKLFF
CDR3 DNA: TGTGCCAGCAGTTGGGGGGGTCCTGACGGGGAAAAACTGTTTTTT

D gene: .
clone size: .
J gene: TRBJ2-7
V gene: TRBV9
CDR3 protein: CASSVASQVSEQYF
CDR3 DNA: TGTGCCAGCAGCGTAGCTTCCCAGGTCTCCGAGCAGTACTTC

D gene: .
clone size: .
J gene: TRBJ1-3
V gene: TRBV5-6
CDR3 protein: CASSLSFPGNTIYF
CDR3 DNA: TGTGCCAGCAGCCTGTCGTTCCCTGGAAACACCATATATTTT

D gene: TRBD2
clone size: few
J gene: TRBJ2-1
V gene: TRBV5-1
CDR3 protein: CASSLGTSWGYEQFF
CDR3 DNA: TGCGCCAGCAGCTTGGGGACTAGCTGGGGATATGAGCAGTTCTTC

D gene: TRBD2
clone size: .
J gene: TRBJ2-1
V gene: TRBV25-1
CDR3 protein: CASSSAGGNEQFF
CDR3 DNA: TGTGCCAGCAGTTCCGCGGGGGGGAATGAGCAGTTCTTC

D gene: .
clone size: .
J gene: TRBJ1-4
V gene: TRBV7-9
CDR3 protein: CASSLGRSNEKLFF
CDR3 DNA: TGTGCCAGCAGCTTAGGCAGGTCTAATGAAAAACTGTTTTTT

D gene: .
clone size: .
J gene: TRBJ2-6
V gene: TRBV15
CDR3 protein: CATSTTSSGANVLTF
CDR3 DNA: TGTGCCACCAGCACAACTAGCTCCGGGGCCAACGTCCTGACTTTC

D gene: .
clone size: .
J gene: TRBJ2-2
V gene: TRBV10-3
CDR3 protein: CAISPQGFTGELFF
CDR3 DNA: TGTGCCATCAGTCCCCAGGGCTTCACCGGGGAGCTGTTTTTT

D gene: TRBD2
clone size: .
J gene: TRBJ2-7
V gene: TRBV7-8
CDR3 protein: CASSFLAGAIYEQYF
CDR3 DNA: TGTGCCAGCAGCTTCCTAGCGGGGGCCATCTACGAGCAGTACTTC

D gene: TRBD1
clone size: .
J gene: TRBJ1-5
V gene: TRBV7-2
CDR3 protein: CASSREGGPNQPQHF
CDR3 DNA: TGTGCCAGCAGCCGAGAAGGGGGCCCCAATCAGCCCCAGCATTTT

D gene: .
clone size: few
J gene: TRBJ1-4
V gene: TRBV15
CDR3 protein: CATRENEKLFF
CDR3 DNA: TGTGCCACCAGGGAGAATGAAAAACTGTTTTTT

D gene: TRBD2
clone size: .
J gene: TRBJ2-3
V gene: TRBV4-3
CDR3 protein: CASSQDLAGGTDTQYF
CDR3 DNA: TGCGCCAGCAGCCAAGATTTAGCGGGGGGCACAGATACGCAGTATTTT

D gene: TRBD2
clone size: .
J gene: TRBJ2-1
V gene: TRBV28
CDR3 protein: CASSSRTSGRAVEQFF
CDR3 DNA: TGTGCCAGCAGTTCCCGGACTAGCGGGAGGGCGGTTGAGCAGTTCTTC

D gene: TRBD2
clone size: .
J gene: TRBJ2-7
V gene: TRBV29-1
CDR3 protein: CSVEAFAGGGYEQYF
CDR3 DNA: TGCAGCGTTGAAGCTTTTGCGGGGGGGGGCTACGAGCAGTACTTC

D gene: TRBD2
clone size: .
J gene: TRBJ2-5
V gene: TRBV5-1
CDR3 protein: CASSLGLAETQYF
CDR3 DNA: TGCGCCAGCAGCTTGGGACTAGCCGAGACCCAGTACTTC

D gene: TRBD1
clone size: .
J gene: TRBJ1-1
V gene: TRBV29-1
CDR3 protein: CSGGQVSLAFF
CDR3 DNA: TGCAGCGGTGGACAGGTTAGCTTAGCTTTCTTT

D gene: .
clone size: few
J gene: TRBJ1-1
V gene: TRBV14
CDR3 protein: CASSQDRHTEAFF
CDR3 DNA: TGTGCCAGCAGCCAAGACAGGCACACTGAAGCTTTCTTT

D gene: TRBD1
clone size: .
J gene: TRBJ2-1
V gene: TRBV27
CDR3 protein: CASSLLVGTGVYNEQFF
CDR3 DNA: TGTGCCAGCAGTTTATTGGTTGGGACAGGGGTCTACAATGAGCAGTTCTTC

D gene: .
clone size: .
J gene: TRBJ1-1
V gene: TRBV7-2
CDR3 protein: CASSLGGTDYTEAFF
CDR3 DNA: TGTGCCAGCAGCTTAGGCGGGACTGACTACACTGAAGCTTTCTTT

D gene: .
clone size: .
J gene: TRBJ2-5
V gene: TRBV6-1
CDR3 protein: CASSEKGQKETQYF
CDR3 DNA: TGTGCCAGCAGTGAAAAGGGGCAGAAAGAGACCCAGTACTTC

D gene: .
clone size: .
J gene: TRBJ1-4
V gene: TRBV28
CDR3 protein: CASNGSRQKLFF
CDR3 DNA: TGTGCCAGCAACGGGTCGAGACAAAAACTGTTTTTT

D gene: .
clone size: .
J gene: TRBJ2-7
V gene: TRBV19
CDR3 protein: CASSITSFYEQYF
CDR3 DNA: TGTGCCAGTAGTATAACTAGTTTTTACGAGCAGTACTTC

D gene: .
clone size: few
J gene: TRBJ1-1
V gene: TRBV5-1
CDR3 protein: CASSPGGRMLMNTEAFF
CDR3 DNA: TGCGCCAGCAGTCCTGGGGGCCGAATGCTCATGAACACTGAAGCTTTCTTT

D gene: .
clone size: .
J gene: TRBJ2-5
V gene: TRBV19
CDR3 protein: CASSKRLYQETQYF
CDR3 DNA: TGTGCCAGTAGTAAGCGGCTGTACCAAGAGACCCAGTACTTC

D gene: .
clone size: once
J gene: TRBJ2-7
V gene: TRBV30
CDR3 protein: CACSLSYEQYF
CDR3 DNA: TGTGCCTGCAGTCTCTCCTACGAGCAGTACTTC

D gene: TRBD2
clone size: .
J gene: TRBJ2-3
V gene: TRBV5-6
CDR3 protein: CASSPQKLAGAITDTQYF
CDR3 DNA: TGTGCCAGCAGCCCACAAAAACTAGCGGGGGCCATCACAGATACGCAGTATTTT

D gene: .
clone size: .
J gene: TRBJ2-1
V gene: TRBV7-9
CDR3 protein: CASSQGNNEQFF
CDR3 DNA: TGTGCCAGCAGCCAGGGGAACAATGAGCAGTTCTTC

D gene: .
clone size: .
J gene: TRBJ1-2
V gene: TRBV28
CDR3 protein: CASSPTGRLNYGYTF
CDR3 DNA: TGTGCCAGCAGTCCCACAGGGAGATTAAACTATGGCTACACCTTC

D gene: .
clone size: once
J gene: TRBJ1-5
V gene: TRBV10-3
CDR3 protein: CAISQNSNQPQHF
CDR3 DNA: TGTGCCATCAGTCAGAATAGCAATCAGCCCCAGCATTTT

D gene: .
clone size: .
J gene: TRBJ1-4
V gene: TRBV7-9
CDR3 protein: CASTVGQGSEKLFF
CDR3 DNA: TGTGCCAGCACGGTGGGGCAGGGCAGTGAAAAACTGTTTTTT

D gene: TRBD2
clone size: .
J gene: TRBJ2-2
V gene: TRBV19
CDR3 protein: CASSILAGATGELFF
CDR3 DNA: TGTGCCAGTAGTATACTAGCGGGAGCTACCGGGGAGCTGTTTTTT

D gene: .
clone size: .
J gene: TRBJ2-7
V gene: TRBV6-6
CDR3 protein: CASSPPSPDIYEQYF
CDR3 DNA: TGTGCCAGCAGTCCCCCATCGCCCGACATCTACGAGCAGTACTTC

D gene: .
clone size: .
J gene: TRBJ1-2
V gene: TRBV6-1
CDR3 protein: CASIRSDSSGYTF
CDR3 DNA: TGTGCCAGCATTAGGTCCGACAGCTCCGGCTACACCTTC

D gene: TRBD1
clone size: .
J gene: TRBJ1-4
V gene: TRBV5-1
CDR3 protein: CASSLTPGTGEEKLFF
CDR3 DNA: TGCGCCAGCAGCTTGACGCCCGGGACAGGGGAAGAAAAACTGTTTTTT

D gene: .
clone size: .
J gene: TRBJ1-3
V gene: TRBV28
CDR3 protein: CASSLQGTVAGNTIYF
CDR3 DNA: TGTGCCAGCAGTTTGCAGGGAACTGTCGCTGGAAACACCATATATTTT

D gene: .
clone size: once
J gene: TRBJ2-1
V gene: TRBV27
CDR3 protein: CASSLRASLAPFF
CDR3 DNA: TGTGCCAGCAGTTTGAGAGCGTCGCTAGCTCCGTTCTTC

D gene: TRBD1
clone size: .
J gene: TRBJ2-4
V gene: TRBV5-1
CDR3 protein: CASSLGQGTKNIQYF
CDR3 DNA: TGCGCCAGCAGCTTGGGACAGGGGACGAAAAACATTCAGTACTTC

D gene: .
clone size: .
J gene: TRBJ1-3
V gene: TRBV6-1
CDR3 protein: CASSTQGNTIYF
CDR3 DNA: TGTGCCAGCAGTACCCAGGGGAACACCATATATTTT

D gene: .
clone size: .
J gene: TRBJ1-3
V gene: TRBV5-8
CDR3 protein: CASSLMQISGNTIYF
CDR3 DNA: TGTGCCAGCAGCTTGATGCAGATCTCTGGAAACACCATATATTTT

D gene: .
clone size: few
J gene: TRBJ1-4
V gene: TRBV5-4
CDR3 protein: CASSLSPGVVGKTNEKLFF
CDR3 DNA: TGTGCCAGCAGCTTATCACCAGGGGTTGTGGGAAAAACTAATGAAAAACTGTTTTTT

D gene: TRBD2
clone size: .
J gene: TRBJ2-3
V gene: TRBV7-9
CDR3 protein: CATSSLGGGTDTQYF
CDR3 DNA: TGTGCCACCTCGTCTTTGGGGGGGGGCACAGATACGCAGTATTTT

D gene: .
clone size: .
J gene: TRBJ1-1
V gene: TRBV5-1
CDR3 protein: CASSLGTPSNTEAFF
CDR3 DNA: TGCGCCAGCAGCTTGGGGACACCCTCGAACACTGAAGCTTTCTTT

D gene: TRBD2
clone size: once
J gene: TRBJ2-4
V gene: TRBV29-1
CDR3 protein: CSVLGTSGRRGGSKNIQYF
CDR3 DNA: TGCAGCGTTCTTGGGACTAGCGGGAGGAGAGGTGGGTCCAAAAACATTCAGTACTTC

D gene: .
clone size: .
J gene: TRBJ2-6
V gene: TRBV7-2
CDR3 protein: CASSLLPRGFSGANVLTF
CDR3 DNA: TGTGCCAGCAGCCTACTTCCCCGGGGATTCTCTGGGGCCAACGTCCTGACTTTC

D gene: TRBD1
clone size: few
J gene: TRBJ1-1
V gene: TRBV30
CDR3 protein: CAWSRTGGLTEAFF
CDR3 DNA: TGTGCCTGGAGTCGGACAGGGGGCCTCACTGAAGCTTTCTTT

D gene: .
clone size: .
J gene: TRBJ1-6
V gene: TRBV7-2
CDR3 protein: CASSLAHQGALHF
CDR3 DNA: TGTGCCAGCAGCTTAGCGCATCAGGGCGCCCTCCACTTT

D gene: TRBD2
clone size: .
J gene: TRBJ2-3
V gene: TRBV28
CDR3 protein: CASSPSGSTDTQYF
CDR3 DNA: TGTGCCAGCAGTCCTAGCGGTAGCACAGATACGCAGTATTTT

D gene: TRBD1
clone size: .
J gene: TRBJ1-2
V gene: TRBV6-5
CDR3 protein: CASSSPGQGPYGYTF
CDR3 DNA: TGTGCCAGCAGTTCTCCGGGACAGGGGCCGTATGGCTACACCTTC

D gene: .
clone size: few
J gene: TRBJ1-2
V gene: TRBV5-1
CDR3 protein: CASSLESPNYGYTF
CDR3 DNA: TGCGCCAGCAGCTTGGAGAGTCCTAACTATGGCTACACCTTC

D gene: .
clone size: .
J gene: TRBJ2-3
V gene: TRBV28
CDR3 protein: CASRKGGAGTDTQYF
CDR3 DNA: TGTGCCAGCAGGAAGGGGGGGGCCGGTACAGATACGCAGTATTTT

D gene: .
clone size: .
J gene: TRBJ1-6
V gene: TRBV6-5
CDR3 protein: CASSYSNSPHNSPLHF
CDR3 DNA: TGTGCCAGCAGTTACTCGAACTCCCCCCATAATTCACCCCTCCACTTT

D gene: .
clone size: .
J gene: TRBJ2-5
V gene: TRBV9
CDR3 protein: CASSLGNSGPSGETQYF
CDR3 DNA: TGTGCCAGCAGCCTGGGGAATAGCGGACCCTCCGGGGAGACCCAGTACTTC

D gene: .
clone size: .
J gene: TRBJ1-2
V gene: TRBV11-2
CDR3 protein: CASSLEGGKTYGYTF
CDR3 DNA: TGTGCCAGCAGCTTAGAGGGGGGGAAAACTTATGGCTACACCTTC

D gene: .
clone size: .
J gene: TRBJ1-2
V gene: TRBV11-2
CDR3 protein: CASSLDRTLGNYGYTF
CDR3 DNA: TGTGCCAGCAGCTTAGACCGGACACTCGGAAACTATGGCTACACCTTC

D gene: .
clone size: .
J gene: TRBJ2-5
V gene: TRBV4-2
CDR3 protein: CASSQALHATQETQYF
CDR3 DNA: TGTGCCAGCAGCCAAGCCCTCCATGCCACACAAGAGACCCAGTACTTC